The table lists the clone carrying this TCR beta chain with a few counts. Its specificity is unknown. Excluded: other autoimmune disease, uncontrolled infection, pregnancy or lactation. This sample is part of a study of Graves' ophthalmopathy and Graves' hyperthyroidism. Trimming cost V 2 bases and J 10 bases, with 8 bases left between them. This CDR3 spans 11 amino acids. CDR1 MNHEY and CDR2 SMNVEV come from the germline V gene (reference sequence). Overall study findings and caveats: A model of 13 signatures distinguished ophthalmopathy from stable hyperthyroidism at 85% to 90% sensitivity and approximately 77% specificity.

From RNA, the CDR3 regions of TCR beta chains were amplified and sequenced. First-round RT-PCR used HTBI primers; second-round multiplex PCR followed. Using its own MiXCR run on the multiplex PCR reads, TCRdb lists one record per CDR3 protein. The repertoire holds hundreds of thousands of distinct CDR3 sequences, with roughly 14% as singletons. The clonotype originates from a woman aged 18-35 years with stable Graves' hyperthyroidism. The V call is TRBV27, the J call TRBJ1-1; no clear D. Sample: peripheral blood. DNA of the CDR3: TGTGCCAGCAGTTTAAAGGGAAGAGCTTTCTTT. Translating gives CASSLKGRAFF.